This T cell receptor beta chain was sequenced in a study of shared clonotypes between healthy human individuals. Germline CDR1 MDHEN, CDR2 SYDVKM. This CDR3 has 15 residues. With 7 bases removed from V and 2 bases from J, the gap between germline ends came to 15 bases. The method was immunoSEQ multiplex PCR; TCRdb's version includes in-frame clones alone and lacks a portion of them. The sample consists of roughly 1 million clones, 75% to 85% of them appearing once. This sequence originates from a young man in good health. Some clones in this sample may be carry-over from other donors' samples. Sequenced input: memory CD4+ T cells from PBMCs. Subset specified: CD45RA-negative fraction. This rearrangement joins TRBV28 to TRBJ1-5; D perhaps matches TRBD1 (6 bases). CDR3 amino acids: CASNWGGGGNQPQHF. The DNA of the CDR3 is TGTGCCAGCAACTGGGGAGGGGGGGGCAATCAGCCCCAGCATTTT.